This entry features one T cell receptor (beta chain) sequence. Its antigen is as yet unknown. The CDR3 is 15 residues long. Trimming removed 6 bases at V and 0 bases at J, with 12 bases between. Germline assignment: CDR1 MNHEY and CDR2 SVGAGI. This sample is drawn from a study of OX40 agonist ivuxolimab in advanced cancers. Turning to the study itself: Patients were given ivuxolimab, an antibody that agonizes OX40 (CD134). People who had prior anti-PD-1, anti-PD-L1 or anti-CTLA-4 therapy could take part, and approximately 44% had some. Whole-study findings and limits: Among the lowest levels of clonal expansion were found in partial responders at 0.1-3.0 mg/kg.

Autoimmune disease history or systemic immunosuppression led to patient exclusion. Method: immunoSEQ multiplex PCR; TCRdb's copy keeps in-frame clones and lacks some. The sample records more than 80,000 clones, about 90% being singletons. The chain uses TRBV6-5 and TRBJ2-1; no definite D call. The sample here was CD4+ or CD8+ T cells sorted from blood, taken in a trial of the OX40 agonist ivuxolimab. This clonotype was obtained from an adult with an advanced solid tumor such as melanoma, head and neck, liver or kidney cancer. This CDR3 is CASSYGPSSYNEQFF. CDR3 coding DNA: TGTGCCAGCAGCTATGGGCCCAGCTCCTACAATGAGCAGTTCTTC.